This TCR beta chain derives from a study of human T cells and chemical hapten exposure. Study background: The variation in per-sample TCR yields arose mainly from small differences in pooled library volumes.

Specified time point: pre-sensitization, week 0. The treatment here: therapeutic diphenylcyclopropenone sensitization with weekly scalp DPC. The total RNA was obtained from whole blood that was not fractionated. V shed 1 base and J shed 3 bases, with 3 bases lying between them. Germline-derived CDR1 and CDR2 are SGHAT and FQNNGV. The CDR3 totals 12 residues. TCRdb analysed the RACE reads with MiXCR anew, one entry per CDR3 protein. The sample includes fewer than 70,000 distinct CDR3 sequences, approximately 7% seen only once; the top ten take 1.5% to 2%. This clonotype was seen repeatedly, ten times or more.

This TCR came from a woman aged 25-40 years with alopecia areata. Some clones in this sample may be carry-over from other donors' samples. Sample: whole blood, taken in connection with sensitization to the hapten diphenylcyclopropenone (DPC). The chain employs TRBV11-2 and TRBJ1-2; D remains unclear. CDR3 coding DNA: TGTGCCAGCAGCTTAGGGGACTATGGCTACACCTTC. Protein sequence: CASSLGDYGYTF.